Sequencing of this T cell receptor (beta chain) was carried out in a study of control samples from healthy donors and cancer patients. Using immunoSEQ multiplex PCR, the repertoire was profiled, and TCRdb retains in-frame clones only, with some absent. The table includes about 250,000 clones, around 80% detected once. The sample consisted of PBMCs. The source of this sequence is a woman aged 55-69 years with lung cancer.

Written as DNA, the CDR3 is TGTGCCAGCAGATTGGACCTAGTCTCCTACAATGAGCAGTTCTTC. It encodes CASRLDLVSYNEQFF. The V gene is TRBV6-5, the J gene TRBJ2-1; D unclear. V was pared by 6 bases and J by 0 bases, with 12 bases between. Looked up from germline, CDR1 is MNHEY and CDR2 is SVGAGI. The CDR3 has 15 residues.